The rows below give T cell receptor beta chains drawn from one sample of a study of cytomegalovirus exposure and HLA in healthy donors. This table comes from immunoSEQ multiplex PCR, and its TCRdb copy is limited to in-frame clones, with some not included. The sample shows around 90,000 clones, less than 80% of them seen only once. Sequenced material: PBMCs. The receptors shown here come from a woman in her forties or fifties in good health and CMV-seropositive. The CDR3 runs from the conserved cysteine through the conserved F or W. The D gene is left open where the match is weak. Clone size is not always given. Where it is, it says once, few, many or a class for expanded clones.

clone size,D gene,J gene,V gene,CDR3 DNA,CDR3 protein
NA,NA,TRBJ1-1,TRBV30,TGTGCCTGGACCCAGGGCTTGGGCACTGAAGCTTTCTTT,CAWTQGLGTEAFF
NA,NA,TRBJ1-1,TRBV15,TGTGCCACCGAGGAGAACACTGAAGCTTTCTTT,CATEENTEAFF
NA,TRBD2,TRBJ2-7,TRBV19,TGTGCCAGTAGTGCGACTAGCGGGGGGAACGAGCAGTACTTC,CASSATSGGNEQYF
NA,NA,TRBJ2-3,TRBV6-1,TGTGCCAGCAGCGAACCGGGACTCATCACAGATACGCAGTATTTT,CASSEPGLITDTQYF
NA,TRBD1,TRBJ2-1,TRBV6-1,TGTGCCAGCAGTGAAGCGGGACAGGGCAATGAGCAGTTCTTC,CASSEAGQGNEQFF
NA,TRBD1,TRBJ2-7,TRBV18,TGTGCCAGCTCACCAATCGGGACAGGGCCTTACGAGCAGTACTTC,CASSPIGTGPYEQYF
NA,TRBD1,TRBJ2-5,TRBV6-5,TGTGCCAGCAGTTACAGGGGACAGCCCCAAGAGACCCAGTACTTC,CASSYRGQPQETQYF
NA,TRBD1,TRBJ1-1,TRBV7-9,TGTGCCCTTAACAAGCCCCTCCACAGGGGCGAGAACACTGAAGCTTTCTTT,CALNKPLHRGENTEAFF
NA,NA,TRBJ2-3,TRBV11-2,TGTGCCAGCAGCCCCAGGCAGGCAGATACGCAGTATTTT,CASSPRQADTQYF
NA,TRBD2,TRBJ2-7,TRBV6-1,TGTGCCAGCAGTGAAGAGGCGGGGGGGCGCTACGAGCAGTACTTC,CASSEEAGGRYEQYF
NA,TRBD1,TRBJ1-5,TRBV18,TGTGCCAGCTCACCGCCACAGGGGCCCAATCAGCCCCAGCATTTT,CASSPPQGPNQPQHF
few,TRBD1,TRBJ1-3,TRBV6-4,TGTGCCAGCAGTCACAGGGGAACTGGAAACACCATATATTTT,CASSHRGTGNTIYF
NA,TRBD1,TRBJ1-2,TRBV6-5,TGTGCCAGCAGTTACTCGATAGGACAGGGGCATGGCTACACCTTC,CASSYSIGQGHGYTF
NA,TRBD2,TRBJ2-1,TRBV10-3,TGTGCCATCAGGAGCGGGGGGGCCATGAATGAGCAGTTCTTC,CAIRSGGAMNEQFF
NA,NA,TRBJ2-7,TRBV4-1,TGCGCCAGCAGCCAAGAAGTCACAGCTGGCTCCTACGAGCAGTACTTC,CASSQEVTAGSYEQYF
NA,NA,TRBJ2-7,TRBV6-5,TGTGCCAGCAGTTACTCGCACAGATACGAGCAGTACTTC,CASSYSHRYEQYF
few,NA,TRBJ1-2,TRBV6-1,TGTGCCAGCAGTGAAGCGCCCACACAGAACTATGGCTACACCTTC,CASSEAPTQNYGYTF
few,NA,TRBJ2-3,TRBV6-5,TGTGCCAGCAGTTATTCCGGCAGGCTTGATACGCAGTATTTT,CASSYSGRLDTQYF
NA,NA,TRBJ1-4,TRBV27,TGTGCCAGCGGATCTGGACCCACCCGAGGGGAAAAACTGTTTTTT,CASGSGPTRGEKLFF
NA,TRBD1,TRBJ1-3,TRBV9,TGTGCCAGCAGCGCCACAGGGGAGAACACCATATATTTT,CASSATGENTIYF
few,NA,TRBJ2-7,TRBV5-1,TGCGCCAGCAGCTTGGTACAGAGCTACGAGCAGTACTTC,CASSLVQSYEQYF
once,NA,TRBJ1-2,TRBV7-2,TGTGCCAGCAGCTTAGGGGGCAGCCTCTATGGCTACACCTTC,CASSLGGSLYGYTF
NA,NA,TRBJ2-2,TRBV28,TGTGCCAGCAGCCCCCGGGGGGCCCAGACCGGGGAGCTGTTTTTT,CASSPRGAQTGELFF
NA,NA,TRBJ1-2,TRBV14,TGTGCCAGCAGCCCGCGACGGGATGACTATGGCTACACCTTC,CASSPRRDDYGYTF
few,TRBD1,TRBJ2-1,TRBV15,TGTGCCACCAGCAGAACCTTCGGGACAGGCTCCTACAATGAGCAGTTCTTC,CATSRTFGTGSYNEQFF
few,NA,TRBJ1-6,TRBV9,TGTGCCAGCAGTCGGGATAATAATTCACCCCTCCACTTT,CASSRDNNSPLHF
NA,NA,TRBJ2-7,TRBV10-1,TGCCCTAAAAGACAGGTTTCCTACGAGCAGTACTTC,CPKRQVSYEQYF
NA,TRBD2,TRBJ2-1,TRBV4-2,TGTGCCAGCAGCGGGGGCGGGGGGACCCCCTACAATGAGCAGTTCTTC,CASSGGGGTPYNEQFF
NA,NA,TRBJ2-3,TRBV7-2,TGTGCCAGCAGCGCGGGGCGGGGAGGCACAGATACGCAGTATTTT,CASSAGRGGTDTQYF
NA,TRBD2,TRBJ2-2,TRBV5-1,TGCGCCAGCAGTCTGGCGGGGGGGCATGTTGGGGAGCTGTTTTTT,CASSLAGGHVGELFF
NA,TRBD1,TRBJ2-7,TRBV11-1,TGTGCCAGCAGCCCAGAGGGACAGTTTAGCTCCTACGAGCAGTACTTC,CASSPEGQFSSYEQYF
NA,TRBD2,TRBJ2-5,TRBV2,TGTGCCAGCAAGGATTGGCTAGCGGGGGGAGAGACCCAGTACTTC,CASKDWLAGGETQYF
NA,NA,TRBJ1-6,TRBV9,TGTGCCAGCAGCGTACGACAAGACTCACCCCTCCACTTT,CASSVRQDSPLHF
few,NA,TRBJ1-6,TRBV4-3,TGCGCCAGCAGCCAAGAGCAGGGTGTTTATCGTCCCCTCCACTTT,CASSQEQGVYRPLHF
NA,NA,TRBJ2-1,TRBV6-5,TGTGCCACCCTAGTCCACGCGAGCTCCTACAATGAGCAGTTCTTC,CATLVHASSYNEQFF
few,NA,TRBJ1-6,TRBV27,TGTGCCAGCAGCCAGGCAGCAATTAATTCACCCCTCCACTTT,CASSQAAINSPLHF
NA,NA,TRBJ1-5,TRBV28,TGTGCCAGCAGTTTTGGACAATCAGGACAGCCCCAGCATTTT,CASSFGQSGQPQHF
few,TRBD1,TRBJ2-1,TRBV6-5,TGTGCCAGCAGTTACTCGACGACAGGGTACGGGGATGAGCAGTTCTTC,CASSYSTTGYGDEQFF
few,TRBD1,TRBJ2-2,TRBV5-1,TGCGCCAGCGAGCCCGGACAGGGAGACACCGGGGAGCTGTTTTTT,CASEPGQGDTGELFF
few,TRBD2,TRBJ2-3,TRBV7-4,TGTGCCAGCAGCTTTTATAGCGGGGAGTGTCGGGGCACAGATACGCAGTATTTT,CASSFYSGECRGTDTQYF
few,NA,TRBJ1-4,TRBV2,TGTGCCAGCAGTGGACGTAGGGGAATTAATGAAAAACTGTTTTTT,CASSGRRGINEKLFF
NA,NA,TRBJ2-2,TRBV7-9,TGTGCCAGCAGCCCTGCGGTCACGACCCTTACGAACACCGGGGAGCTGTTTTTT,CASSPAVTTLTNTGELFF
NA,NA,TRBJ2-1,TRBV29-1,TGCAGCGTCTTTTACCCCACAGGGAACAATGAGCAGTTCTTC,CSVFYPTGNNEQFF
NA,NA,TRBJ1-1,TRBV10-1,TGCGCCAGCAGCCCTGGACAGAACACTGAAGCTTTCTTT,CASSPGQNTEAFF
NA,TRBD2,TRBJ2-7,TRBV19,TGTGCCAGTAGTATCTCGGGAGCGGGAAGCTCCTACGAGCAGTACTTC,CASSISGAGSSYEQYF
NA,NA,TRBJ1-2,TRBV6-6,TGTGCCAGCAGTTCCGTCGGGGGGAACTATGGCTACACCTTC,CASSSVGGNYGYTF
NA,TRBD1,TRBJ2-7,TRBV30,TGTGCCTCGGGGGACAGGGATACCTACGAGCAGTACTTC,CASGDRDTYEQYF
NA,NA,TRBJ2-5,TRBV6-5,TGTGCCAGCAGAAAAGCGGGACACCAGGGAGAGACCCAGTACTTC,CASRKAGHQGETQYF
NA,TRBD2,TRBJ2-1,TRBV10-2,TGCGCCAGCAGTGAAATAGCGGGGTATTTAGGGTACAATGAGCAGTTCTTC,CASSEIAGYLGYNEQFF
NA,TRBD1,TRBJ2-2,TRBV15,TGTGCCACCAGCAGAGCCCCCCCCGGACAGGCCACCGGGGAGCTGTTTTTT,CATSRAPPGQATGELFF
NA,NA,TRBJ1-4,TRBV11-2,TGTGCCAGCAGCTTATCCGGGCAGGGGTCTGAAAAACTGTTTTTT,CASSLSGQGSEKLFF
NA,NA,TRBJ1-2,TRBV11-2,TGTGCCAGCAGCCTCGACACTCGCGGGAGCTACACCTTC,CASSLDTRGSYTF
once,NA,TRBJ1-3,TRBV9,TGTGCCAGCAGCGCCGCGTTCGGGGTCGGAAACACCATATATTTT,CASSAAFGVGNTIYF
NA,NA,TRBJ2-7,TRBV5-1,TGCGCCAGCAGCCCCCGACAGGTCGTCTACGAGCAGTACTTC,CASSPRQVVYEQYF